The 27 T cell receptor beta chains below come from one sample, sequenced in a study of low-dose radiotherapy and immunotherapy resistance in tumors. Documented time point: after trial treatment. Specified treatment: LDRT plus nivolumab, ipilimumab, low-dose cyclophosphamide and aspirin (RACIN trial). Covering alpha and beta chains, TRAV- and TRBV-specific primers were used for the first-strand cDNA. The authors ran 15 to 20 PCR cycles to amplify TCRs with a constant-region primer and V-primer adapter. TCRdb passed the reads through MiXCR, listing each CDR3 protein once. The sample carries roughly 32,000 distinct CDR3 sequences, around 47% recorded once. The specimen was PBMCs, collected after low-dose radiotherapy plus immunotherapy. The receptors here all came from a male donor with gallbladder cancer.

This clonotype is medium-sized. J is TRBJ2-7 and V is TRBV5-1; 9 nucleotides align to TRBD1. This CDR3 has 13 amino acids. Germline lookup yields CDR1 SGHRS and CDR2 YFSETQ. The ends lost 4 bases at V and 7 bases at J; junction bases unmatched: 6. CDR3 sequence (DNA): TGCGCCAGCAGCCCTGGGACAGGGAAAGAGCAGTACTTC. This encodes CASSPGTGKEQYF.

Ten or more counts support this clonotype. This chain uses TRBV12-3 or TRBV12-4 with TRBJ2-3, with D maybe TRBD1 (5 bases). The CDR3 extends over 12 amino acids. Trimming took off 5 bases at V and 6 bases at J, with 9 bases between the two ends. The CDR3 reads CASSTRVDTQYF. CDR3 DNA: TGTGCCAGCAGTACCAGGGTGGATACGCAGTATTTT.

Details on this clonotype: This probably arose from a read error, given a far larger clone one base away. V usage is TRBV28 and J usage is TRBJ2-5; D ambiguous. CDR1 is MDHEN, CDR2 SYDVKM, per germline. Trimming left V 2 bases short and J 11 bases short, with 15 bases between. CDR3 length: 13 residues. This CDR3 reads CASSLQFANEQYF. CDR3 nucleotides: TGTGCCAGCAGTTTACAGTTTGCCAATGAGCAGTACTTC.

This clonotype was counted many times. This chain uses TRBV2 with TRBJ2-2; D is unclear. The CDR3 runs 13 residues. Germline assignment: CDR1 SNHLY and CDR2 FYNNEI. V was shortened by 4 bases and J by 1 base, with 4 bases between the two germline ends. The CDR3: CASSGQNTGELFF. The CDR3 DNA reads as TGTGCCAGCAGTGGACAGAACACCGGGGAGCTGTTTTTT.

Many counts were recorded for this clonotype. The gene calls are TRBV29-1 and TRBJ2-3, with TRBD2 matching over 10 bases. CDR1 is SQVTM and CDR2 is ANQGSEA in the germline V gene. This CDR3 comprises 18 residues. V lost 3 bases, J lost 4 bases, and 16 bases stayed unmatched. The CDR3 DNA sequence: TGCAGCGTTGATGGTCTAGCGGGAGAGAGATACCCCCCAGATACGCAGTATTTT. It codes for CSVDGLAGERYPPDTQYF.

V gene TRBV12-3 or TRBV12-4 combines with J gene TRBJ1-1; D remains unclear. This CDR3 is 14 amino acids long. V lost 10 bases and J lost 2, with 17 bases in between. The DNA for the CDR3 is TGTGCCATCCGCCCTGGTGGAGGAAACACTGAAGCTTTCTTT. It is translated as CAIRPGGGNTEAFF.

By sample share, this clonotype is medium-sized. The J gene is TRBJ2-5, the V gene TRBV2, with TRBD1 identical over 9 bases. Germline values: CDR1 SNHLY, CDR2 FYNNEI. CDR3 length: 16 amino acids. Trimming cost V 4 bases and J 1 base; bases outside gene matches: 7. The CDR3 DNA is TGTGCCAGCAGTGCCCGGACAGGGGCTGGCCAAGAGACCCAGTACTTC. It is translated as CASSARTGAGQETQYF. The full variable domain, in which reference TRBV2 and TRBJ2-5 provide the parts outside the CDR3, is EPEVTQTPSHQVTQMGQEVILRCVPISNHLYFYWYRQILGQKVEFLVSFYNNEISEKSEIFDDQFSVERPDGSNFTLKIRSTKLEDSAMYFCASSARTGAGQETQYFGPGTRLLVL.

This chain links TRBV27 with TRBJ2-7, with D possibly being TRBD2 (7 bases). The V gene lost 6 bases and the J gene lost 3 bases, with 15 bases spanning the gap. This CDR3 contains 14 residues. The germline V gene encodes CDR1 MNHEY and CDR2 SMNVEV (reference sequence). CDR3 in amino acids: CASRRGGGNYEQYF. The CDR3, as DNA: TGTGCCAGCAGGAGGGGGGGAGGGAACTACGAGCAGTACTTC.

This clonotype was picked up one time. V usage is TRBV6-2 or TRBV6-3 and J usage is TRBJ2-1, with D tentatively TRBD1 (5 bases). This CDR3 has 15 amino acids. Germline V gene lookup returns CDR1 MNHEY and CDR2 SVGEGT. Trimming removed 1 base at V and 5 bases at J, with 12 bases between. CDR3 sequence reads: CASSYLRAGNNEQFF. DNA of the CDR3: TGTGCCAGCAGTTACTTACGGGCAGGGAACAATGAGCAGTTCTTC.

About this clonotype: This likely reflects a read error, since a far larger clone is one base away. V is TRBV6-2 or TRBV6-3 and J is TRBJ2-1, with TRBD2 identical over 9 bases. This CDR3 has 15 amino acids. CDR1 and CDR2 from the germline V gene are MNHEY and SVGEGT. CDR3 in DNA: TGTGCCAGCGATGGTAGCGGGGGCCGTGGGGAGACCCGGTACTTC. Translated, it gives CASDGSGGRGETRYF.

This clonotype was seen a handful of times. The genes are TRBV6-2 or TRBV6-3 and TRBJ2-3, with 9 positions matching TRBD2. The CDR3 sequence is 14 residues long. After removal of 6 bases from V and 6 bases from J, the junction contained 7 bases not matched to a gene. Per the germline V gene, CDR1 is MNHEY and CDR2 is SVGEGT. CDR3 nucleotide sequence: TGTGCCAGCAGGTCGCGGGGGGGCTCTGATACGCAGTATTTT. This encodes CASRSRGGSDTQYF.

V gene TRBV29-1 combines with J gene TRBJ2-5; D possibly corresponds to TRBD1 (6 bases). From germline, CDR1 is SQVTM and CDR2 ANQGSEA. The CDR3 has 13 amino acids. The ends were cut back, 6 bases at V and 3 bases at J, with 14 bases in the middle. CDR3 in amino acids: CSVRRTEKETQYF. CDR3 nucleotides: TGCAGCGTCCGCCGGACAGAAAAAGAGACCCAGTACTTC.

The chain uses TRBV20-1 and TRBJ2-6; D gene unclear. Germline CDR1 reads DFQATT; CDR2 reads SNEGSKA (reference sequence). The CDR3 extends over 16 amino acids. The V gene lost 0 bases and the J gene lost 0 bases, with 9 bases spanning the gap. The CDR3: CSARDPLFSGANVLTF. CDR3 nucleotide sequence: TGCAGTGCTAGAGATCCGCTATTCTCTGGGGCCAACGTCCTGACTTTC.

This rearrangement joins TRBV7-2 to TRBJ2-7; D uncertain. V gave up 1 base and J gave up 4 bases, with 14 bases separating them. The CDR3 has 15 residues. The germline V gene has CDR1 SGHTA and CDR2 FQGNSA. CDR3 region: CASSLGVGVVYEQYF. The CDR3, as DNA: TGTGCCAGCAGCTTAGGGGTTGGAGTCGTATACGAGCAGTACTTC. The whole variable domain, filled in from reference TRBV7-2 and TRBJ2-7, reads GAGVSQSPSNKVTEKGKDVELRCDPISGHTALYWYRQSLGQGLEFLIYFQGNSAPDKSGLPSDRFSAERTGGSVSTLTIQRTQQEDSAVYLCASSLGVGVVYEQYFGPGTRLTVT.

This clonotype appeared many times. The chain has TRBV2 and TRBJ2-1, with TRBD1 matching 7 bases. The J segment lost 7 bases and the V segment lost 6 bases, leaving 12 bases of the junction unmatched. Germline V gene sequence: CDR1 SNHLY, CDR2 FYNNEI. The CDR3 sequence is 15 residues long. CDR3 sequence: CASRAGGQELNEQFF. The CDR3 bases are TGTGCCAGCAGAGCAGGGGGTCAGGAGTTGAATGAGCAGTTCTTC.

CDR3 sequence (DNA): TGTGCCAGCAGTTTAGGGTCCCCTAGGGTTAATGAGCAGTTCTTC. This encodes CASSLGSPRVNEQFF. The chain is built from TRBV28 and TRBJ2-1; D gene unclear. V dropped 2 bases and J dropped 7 bases, with 15 bases sitting between them. The CDR3 is made up of 15 amino acids. Germline V lookup: CDR1 MDHEN, CDR2 SYDVKM. The entire variable domain, with the rest obtained from reference TRBV28 and TRBJ2-1, is as follows: DVKVTQSSRYLVKRTGEKVFLECVQDMDHENMFWYRQDPGLGLRLIYFSYDVKMKEKGDIPEGYSVSREKKERFSLILESASTNQTSMYLCASSLGSPRVNEQFFGPGTRLTVL.

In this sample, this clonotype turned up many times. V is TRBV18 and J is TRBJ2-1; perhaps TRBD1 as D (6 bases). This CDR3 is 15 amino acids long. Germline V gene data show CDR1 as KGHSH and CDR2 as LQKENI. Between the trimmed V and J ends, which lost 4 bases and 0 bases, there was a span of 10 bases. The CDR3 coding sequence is TGTGCCAGCTCACGTACAGGGCTCTCCTACAATGAGCAGTTCTTC. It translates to CASSRTGLSYNEQFF.

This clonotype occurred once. The CDR3 here is CARGRSSRDEQFF. DNA for the CDR3: TGTGCTCGTGGGAGATCCTCTCGCGATGAGCAGTTCTTC. The rearrangement joins TRBV30 to TRBJ2-1, with a tentative D call TRBD2 (5 bases). The length of the CDR3 is 13 residues. Per the germline V gene, CDR1 is GTSNPN and CDR2 is SVGIG (reference sequence).

CDR3 protein: CASSPIRTGGSYGYTF. Here the CDR3 DNA reads TGTGCCAGCAGCCCCATCCGGACAGGGGGTAGCTATGGCTACACCTTC. J is TRBJ1-2 and V is TRBV6-2 or TRBV6-3, with 10 nucleotides matching TRBD1. Per the germline V gene, CDR1 is MNHEY and CDR2 is SVGEGT. V was clipped by 6 bases and J by 4 bases; unmatched bases: 11. CDR3 size: 16 residues.

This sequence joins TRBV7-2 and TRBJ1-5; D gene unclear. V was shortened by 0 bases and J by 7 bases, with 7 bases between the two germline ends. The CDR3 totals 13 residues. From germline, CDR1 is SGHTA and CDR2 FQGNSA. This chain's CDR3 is CASSLAPNQPQHF. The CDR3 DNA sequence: TGTGCCAGCAGCTTAGCGCCCAACCAGCCCCAGCATTTT.

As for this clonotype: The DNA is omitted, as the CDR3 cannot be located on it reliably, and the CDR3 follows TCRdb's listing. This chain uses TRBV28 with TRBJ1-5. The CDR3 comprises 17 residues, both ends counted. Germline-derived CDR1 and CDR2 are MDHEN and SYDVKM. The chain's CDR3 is CASSLPPVAIGNQPRHF.

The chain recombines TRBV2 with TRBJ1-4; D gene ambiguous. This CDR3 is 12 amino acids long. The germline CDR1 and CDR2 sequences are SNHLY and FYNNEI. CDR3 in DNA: TGTGCGACCCAACGCGGGAGTGAAAAACTGTTTTTT. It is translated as CATQRGSEKLFF.

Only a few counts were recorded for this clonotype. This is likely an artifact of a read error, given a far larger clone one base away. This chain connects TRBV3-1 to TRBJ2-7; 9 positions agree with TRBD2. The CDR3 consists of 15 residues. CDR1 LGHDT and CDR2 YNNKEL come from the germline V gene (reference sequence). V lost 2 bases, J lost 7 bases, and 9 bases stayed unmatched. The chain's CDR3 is CASSQYSGGLNEQYF. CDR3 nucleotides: TGTGCCAGCAGCCAATATAGCGGGGGCCTAAATGAGCAGTACTTC.

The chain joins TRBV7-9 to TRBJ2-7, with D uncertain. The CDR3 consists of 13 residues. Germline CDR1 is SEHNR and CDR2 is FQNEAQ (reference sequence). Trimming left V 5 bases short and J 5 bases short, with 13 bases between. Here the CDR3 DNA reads TGTGCCAGCAGCCACCCTCCATTCCACGAGCAGTACTTC. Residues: CASSHPPFHEQYF.

The CDR3 bases are TGTGCCAGCAGCTTAACAGGGGGCGTCCCGAAGGAGACCCAGTACTTC. Protein sequence: CASSLTGGVPKETQYF. The gene calls are TRBV5-8 and TRBJ2-5; 9 bases match TRBD1. This CDR3 contains 16 residues. V trimming: 2 bases; J trimming: 5 bases; junction bases outside the gene matches: 10. Per germline, CDR1 SGHTS and CDR2 YDEGEE.

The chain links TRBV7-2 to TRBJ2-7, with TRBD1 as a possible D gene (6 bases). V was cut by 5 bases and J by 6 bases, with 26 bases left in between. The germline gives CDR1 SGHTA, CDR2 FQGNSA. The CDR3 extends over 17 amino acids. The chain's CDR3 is CASSLIGGHRKGVEQYF. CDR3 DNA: TGTGCCAGCAGCCTCATTGGCGGGCATCGTAAGGGGGTCGAGCAGTACTTC.

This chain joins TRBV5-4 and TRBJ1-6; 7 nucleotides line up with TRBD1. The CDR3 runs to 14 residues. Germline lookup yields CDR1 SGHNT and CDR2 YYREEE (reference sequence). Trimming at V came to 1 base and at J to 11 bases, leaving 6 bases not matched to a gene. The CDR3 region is CASSLSTGSAPLHF. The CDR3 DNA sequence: TGTGCCAGCAGCTTGTCGACAGGGTCGGCACCCCTCCACTTT.